This TCR beta chain was obtained from a study of control samples from healthy donors and cancer patients. Sequencing used immunoSEQ multiplex PCR; TCRdb keeps in-frame clones, though not all of them. This sample has tens of thousands of clones, with about 80% found just once. The CDR3 is 15 residues long. V trimming: 4 bases; J trimming: 5 bases; junction bases outside the gene matches: 9. Germline CDR1 and CDR2: LGHDT and YNNKEL (reference sequence). Material: PBMCs. The rearrangement joins TRBV3-1 (or the pseudogene TRBV3-2) to TRBJ2-3, with 7 bases identical to TRBD1. The TCR sequence derives from a man in his 60s with head and neck cancer. CDR3 loop: CASSPRGGSGDTQYF. The CDR3 nucleotides read TGTGCCAGCAGCCCACGAGGGGGCTCTGGAGATACGCAGTATTTT.